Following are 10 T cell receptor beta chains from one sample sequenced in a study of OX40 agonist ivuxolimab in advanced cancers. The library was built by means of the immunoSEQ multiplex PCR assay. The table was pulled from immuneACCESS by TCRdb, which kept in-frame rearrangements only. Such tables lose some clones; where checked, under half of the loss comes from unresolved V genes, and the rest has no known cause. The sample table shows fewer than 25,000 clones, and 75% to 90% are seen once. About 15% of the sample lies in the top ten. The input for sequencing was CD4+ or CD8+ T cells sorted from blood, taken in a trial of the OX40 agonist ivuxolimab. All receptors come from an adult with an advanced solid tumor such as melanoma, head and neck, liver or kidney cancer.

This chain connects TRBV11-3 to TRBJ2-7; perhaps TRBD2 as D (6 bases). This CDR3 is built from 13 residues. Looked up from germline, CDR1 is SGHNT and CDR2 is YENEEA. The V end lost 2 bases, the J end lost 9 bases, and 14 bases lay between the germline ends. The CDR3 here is CASSLLGGGWQYF. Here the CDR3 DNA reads TGTGCCAGCAGCTTATTAGGCGGAGGGTGGCAGTACTTC. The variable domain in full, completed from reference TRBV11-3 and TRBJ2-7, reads EAGVVQSPRYKIIEKKQPVAFWCNPISGHNTLYWYLQNLGQGPELLIRYENEEAVDDSQLPKDRFSAERLKGVDSTLKIQPAELGDSAVYLCASSLLGGGWQYFGPGTRLTVT.

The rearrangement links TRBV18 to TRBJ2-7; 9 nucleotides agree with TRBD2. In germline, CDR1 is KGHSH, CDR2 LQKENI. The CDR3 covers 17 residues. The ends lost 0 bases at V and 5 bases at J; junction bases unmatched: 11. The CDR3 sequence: CASSPPSGSLRGHEQYF. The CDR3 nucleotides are TGTGCCAGCTCACCACCTAGCGGGAGTCTTAGGGGGCACGAGCAGTACTTC. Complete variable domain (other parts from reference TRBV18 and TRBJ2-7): NAGVMQNPRHLVRRRGQEARLRCSPMKGHSHVYWYRQLPEEGLKFMVYLQKENIIDESGMPKERFSAEFPKEGPSILRIQQVVRGDSAAYFCASSPPSGSLRGHEQYFGPGTRLTVT.

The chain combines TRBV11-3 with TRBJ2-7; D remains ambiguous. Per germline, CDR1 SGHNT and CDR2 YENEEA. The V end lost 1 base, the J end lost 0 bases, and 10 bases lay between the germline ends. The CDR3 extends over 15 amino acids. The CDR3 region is CASSLGVASSYEQYF. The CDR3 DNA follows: TGTGCCAGCAGCTTAGGGGTGGCGAGCTCCTACGAGCAGTACTTC.

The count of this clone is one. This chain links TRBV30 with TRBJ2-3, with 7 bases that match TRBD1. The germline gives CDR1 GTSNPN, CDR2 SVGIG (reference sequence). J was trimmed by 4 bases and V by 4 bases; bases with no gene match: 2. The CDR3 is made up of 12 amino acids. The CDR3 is CAWTQGADTQYF. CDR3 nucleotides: TGTGCCTGGACCCAGGGGGCAGATACGCAGTATTTT.

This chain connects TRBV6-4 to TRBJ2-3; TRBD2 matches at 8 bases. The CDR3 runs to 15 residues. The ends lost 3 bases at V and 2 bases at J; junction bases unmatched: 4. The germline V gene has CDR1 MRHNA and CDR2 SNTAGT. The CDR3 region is CASSEVAGYTDTQYF. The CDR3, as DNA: TGTGCCAGCAGTGAGGTAGCGGGGTACACAGATACGCAGTATTTT.

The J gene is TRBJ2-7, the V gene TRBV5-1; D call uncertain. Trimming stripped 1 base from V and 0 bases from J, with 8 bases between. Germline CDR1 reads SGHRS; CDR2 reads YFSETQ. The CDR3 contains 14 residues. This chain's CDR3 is CASSLTVTSYEQYF. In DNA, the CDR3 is TGCGCCAGCAGCTTGACAGTTACCTCCTACGAGCAGTACTTC. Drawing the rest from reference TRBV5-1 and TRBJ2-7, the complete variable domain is KAGVTQTPRYLIKTRGQQVTLSCSPISGHRSVSWYQQTPGQGLQFLFEYFSETQRNKGNFPGRFSGRQFSNSRSEMNVSTLELGDSALYLCASSLTVTSYEQYFGPGTRLTVT.

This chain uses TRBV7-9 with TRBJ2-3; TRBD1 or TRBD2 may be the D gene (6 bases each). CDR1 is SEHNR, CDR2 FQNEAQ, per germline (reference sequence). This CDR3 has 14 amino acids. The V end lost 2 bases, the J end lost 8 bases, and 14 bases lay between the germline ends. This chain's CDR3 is CASSLLGGAVTQYF. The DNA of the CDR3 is TGTGCCAGCAGCTTATTGGGGGGCGCCGTTACGCAGTATTTT.

CDR3 region: CATVGAGTTEAFF. The CDR3 DNA reads TGTGCCACGGTAGGGGCAGGGACGACTGAAGCTTTCTTT. The chain joins TRBV10-3 to TRBJ1-1; perhaps TRBD1 as D (5 bases). This CDR3 is 13 amino acids long. V was shortened by 10 bases and J by 5 bases, with 17 bases between the two germline ends. Looked up from germline, CDR1 is ENHRY and CDR2 is SYGVKD.

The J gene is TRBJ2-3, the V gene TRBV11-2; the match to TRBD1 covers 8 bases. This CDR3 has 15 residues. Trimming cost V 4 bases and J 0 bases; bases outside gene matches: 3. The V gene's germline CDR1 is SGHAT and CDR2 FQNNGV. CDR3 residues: CASSYRTGSTDTQYF. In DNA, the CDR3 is TGTGCCAGCAGCTATCGGACAGGGAGCACAGATACGCAGTATTTT.

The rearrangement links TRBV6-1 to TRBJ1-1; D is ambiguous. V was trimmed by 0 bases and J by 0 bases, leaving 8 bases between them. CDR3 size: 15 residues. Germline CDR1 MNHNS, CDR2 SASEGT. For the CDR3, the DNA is TGTGCCAGCAGTGAAGCGGGGAGGGTGAACACTGAAGCTTTCTTT. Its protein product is CASSEAGRVNTEAFF.